Shown below are 10 T cell receptor beta chains from a single sample sequenced in a study of T-cell reconstitution after alpha-beta-depleted transplantation in children. Unique molecular identifiers were incorporated when the TCRbeta library was constructed. From the PCR reads, TCRdb called clonotypes with MiXCR, one entry per CDR3 protein. Among a few hundred thousand distinct CDR3 sequences listed, 9.7% were seen once. The starting material was PBMCs from the stem cell graft donor, obtained from the stem cell graft. The receptors were sampled from a human donor who donated a stem cell graft to a child with SCID.

This clonotype was observed at least ten times. The chain recombines TRBV9 with TRBJ1-2; 9 positions agree with TRBD1. Germline trimming cut 2 bases from V and 4 bases from J; bases unmatched to any gene: 6. Germline V CDR1 and CDR2: SGDLS, YYNGEE. This CDR3 is built from 15 residues. The CDR3 is CASSVAGTGSYGYTF. Written as DNA, the CDR3 is TGTGCCAGCAGCGTCGCCGGGACAGGGTCCTATGGCTACACCTTC.

V usage is TRBV15 and J usage is TRBJ2-1; TRBD1 matches 7 bases. Germline V gene data show CDR1 as LNHNV and CDR2 as YYDKDF (reference sequence). The V gene end was trimmed by 5 bases and the J gene end by 7 bases; junction bases not matched to a gene: 11. This CDR3 contains 15 residues. CDR3 DNA: TGTGCCACCAGCTACACAGGGGCGTCCTTTAATGAGCAGTTCTTC. This codes for CATSYTGASFNEQFF.

This clonotype appeared many times. V usage is TRBV20-1 and J usage is TRBJ1-1; 7 nucleotides line up with TRBD1. The CDR3 spans 12 residues. V shed 2 bases, J shed 7 bases, and the junction held 4 bases outside the gene matches. CDR1 and CDR2 from the germline V gene are DFQATT and SNEGSKA (reference sequence). CDR3 sequence: CSARYRGGEAFF. CDR3 coding DNA: TGCAGTGCTAGATACAGGGGCGGTGAAGCTTTCTTT.

At least ten counts were recorded for this clonotype. J is TRBJ2-1 and V is TRBV12-3 or TRBV12-4; D possibly corresponds to TRBD2 (6 bases). V lost 3 bases and J 7 bases, leaving 10 bases between the germline ends. The CDR3 totals 13 residues. The CDR3 protein is CASSLGGWNEQFF. CDR3 bases: TGTGCCAGCAGTTTGGGGGGTTGGAATGAGCAGTTCTTC.

In this sample, this clonotype turned up many times. V and J are TRBV5-1 and TRBJ2-3, with 9 nucleotides matching TRBD2. Germline CDR1 reads SGHRS; CDR2 reads YFSETQ. With 2 bases clipped from V and 2 bases from J, the junction kept 3 bases outside the gene matches. The CDR3 spans 15 residues. The CDR3 reads CASSFLAGYTDTQYF. For the CDR3, the DNA is TGCGCCAGCAGCTTCCTAGCGGGGTACACAGATACGCAGTATTTT.

This clonotype was detected ten times or more. This chain connects TRBV9 to TRBJ2-3, with TRBD2 matching 7 bases. The V gene end was trimmed by 1 base and the J gene end by 2 bases; junction bases not matched to a gene: 4. CDR1 and CDR2 (germline): SGDLS, YYNGEE. This CDR3 is built from 15 residues. CDR3 in amino acids: CASSVPSGNTDTQYF. In DNA, the CDR3 is TGTGCCAGCAGCGTACCCAGCGGGAACACAGATACGCAGTATTTT.

Ten or more counts support this clonotype. This chain connects TRBV6-2 or TRBV6-3 to TRBJ2-7; possible D gene TRBD2, 6 bases. This CDR3 region has 17 residues. V lost 0 bases, J lost 6 bases, and 21 bases lay in between. Germline V gene sequence: CDR1 MNHEY, CDR2 SVGEGT. The CDR3 is CASSYSGGRQSNREQYF. The CDR3 nucleotides are TGTGCCAGCAGTTACTCGGGGGGTCGGCAGAGCAATCGCGAGCAGTACTTC.

This clonotype appeared many times. V gene TRBV9 combines with J gene TRBJ2-3; D call uncertain. In germline, CDR1 is SGDLS, CDR2 YYNGEE. The CDR3 spans 14 residues. The V gene lost 0 bases and the J gene lost 1 base, with 6 bases spanning the gap. In nucleotides, the CDR3 is TGTGCCAGCAGCGTAGAGCAGGGCACAGATACGCAGTATTTT. It encodes CASSVEQGTDTQYF.

Many counts were recorded for this clonotype. The chain uses TRBV24-1 and TRBJ2-2; 8 nucleotides line up with TRBD2. CDR1 is KGHDR and CDR2 is SFDVKD in the germline V gene. The J segment lost 4 bases and the V segment lost 2 bases, leaving 2 bases of the junction unmatched. This CDR3 comprises 15 residues. As DNA, the CDR3 is TGTGCCACCAGTGATTCGGGGGGGCTCACCGGGGAGCTGTTTTTT. Translated: CATSDSGGLTGELFF.

This clonotype showed up many times. V is TRBV5-5 and J is TRBJ1-4; D is unresolved. The germline gives CDR1 SGHKS, CDR2 YYEKEE (reference sequence). This CDR3 has 13 amino acids. Trimming left V 4 bases short and J 8 bases short, with 12 bases between. The CDR3 DNA reads as TGTGCCAGCAGCCAACGGACCAGAGAAAAACTGTTTTTT. This sequence encodes CASSQRTREKLFF.